This T cell receptor (beta chain) is drawn from a study of low-dose radiotherapy and immunotherapy resistance in tumors. For the study at large: Members of Cohort 2 were treated with 1 Gy per fraction every two weeks; their total was 13 Gy over 26 weeks.

There are a few counts of this clonotype. Between the trimmed V and J ends, which lost 4 bases and 4 bases, there was a span of 4 bases. Germline V gene data show CDR1 as SGHAT and CDR2 as FQNNGV. The CDR3 runs to 11 residues. Primers targeting TRAV and TRBV primed first-strand cDNA, covering alpha and beta chains. A roughly 20-cycle PCR with a constant-region primer and V-primer adapter amplified TCRs. TCRdb redid the calling of the reads with MiXCR, one entry per CDR3 protein. The repertoire holds about 12,000 distinct CDR3 sequences, roughly 80% seen once, with approximately 3.6% in the top ten. The chain links TRBV11-2 to TRBJ2-5; unclear D gene. The clonotype originates from a human donor with advanced metastatic prostate, ovarian, gallbladder or colorectal cancer (not recorded which). This table probably holds off-target reads from a library built for another chain. The CDR3 region is CASSSSETQYF. The CDR3 DNA follows: TGTGCCAGCAGCTCCTCAGAGACCCAGTACTTC.